The 32 T cell receptor beta chains below all came from one sample that was sequenced in a study of CXCR3-negative and CXCR3-positive naive CD8 T cells. These receptors have no known antigen. Through 5' RACE with UMI labels, the TRB cDNA libraries were prepared. TCRdb reprocessed the 5' RACE reads and reports one entry per CDR3 protein, with no DNA. The sample has some 150,000 distinct CDR3 sequences; the top ten hold about 0.28%. Study results and limitations: Higher TRB CDR3 hydrophobicity marked CXCR3-positive naive cells relative to CXCR3-negative naive cells.

The material sequenced was naive CXCR3+ CD8+ T cells from blood. Subset: CD45RO-CCR7+CD27+CD95- naive CD8+ T cells expressing CXCR3 (TNR3+). The receptors here all came from a human donor in good health. Some clones in this sample may be carry-over from other donors' samples.

The chain is built from TRBV7-8 and TRBJ2-7; TCRdb proposes TRBD2, but this gene call is untestable without DNA. The germline gives CDR1 SGHVS, CDR2 FQNEAQ. The CDR3 length is 14 residues. The CDR3 loop is CASAPAGVPYEQYF.

The chain links TRBV28 to TRBJ2-7. This CDR3 spans 13 amino acids. CDR1 MDHEN and CDR2 SYDVKM come from the germline V gene. The CDR3 sequence is CASQPRQLYEQYF.

The gene calls are TRBV9 and TRBJ2-7; the D call from TCRdb, TRBD1, cannot be confirmed without DNA. The CDR3 is made up of 14 amino acids. Per the germline V gene, CDR1 is SGDLS and CDR2 is YYNGEE. CDR3 sequence: CASSVVGQGYEQYF.

This rearrangement joins TRBV7-9 to TRBJ2-3; TCRdb lists TRBD2, though no DNA is available to test this call. In germline, CDR1 is SEHNR, CDR2 FQNEAQ (reference sequence). This CDR3 contains 13 residues. This CDR3 reads CDSSPPSTDTQYF.

The gene calls are TRBV5-5 and TRBJ2-1; TCRdb's assignment of TRBD2 cannot be checked, as there is no DNA. This CDR3 has 16 amino acids. Germline V gene lookup returns CDR1 SGHKS and CDR2 YYEKEE (reference sequence). CDR3 sequence: CASSPLAGGLYNEQFF. Full variable domain (rest looked up from reference TRBV5-5 and TRBJ2-1): DAGVTQSPTHLIKTRGQQVTLRCSPISGHKSVSWYQQVLGQGPQFIFQYYEKEERGRGNFPDRFSARQFPNYSSELNVNALLLGDSALYLCASSPLAGGLYNEQFFGPGTRLTVL.

This rearrangement joins TRBV7-9 to TRBJ1-1; TCRdb outputs TRBD1, but without DNA this stays unchecked. This CDR3 has 17 amino acids. CDR1 is SEHNR, CDR2 FQNEAQ, per germline (reference sequence). CDR3: CASSSPRLGRWGTEAFF.

The rearrangement links TRBV2 to TRBJ2-1; TCRdb indicates TRBD2, and absent DNA this call remains unverified. The CDR3 is 16 amino acids. Germline assignment: CDR1 SNHLY and CDR2 FYNNEI. This CDR3 reads CASSPSSGGSYNEQFF. Combining the CDR3 with reference TRBV2 and TRBJ2-1 gives the whole variable domain EPEVTQTPSHQVTQMGQEVILRCVPISNHLYFYWYRQILGQKVEFLVSFYNNEISEKSEIFDDQFSVERPDGSNFTLKIRSTKLEDSAMYFCASSPSSGGSYNEQFFGPGTRLTVL.

V usage is TRBV20-1 and J usage is TRBJ2-7; TCRdb's assignment of TRBD2 cannot be checked, as there is no DNA. Germline-derived CDR1 and CDR2 are DFQATT and SNEGSKA (reference sequence). The CDR3 contains 16 residues. CDR3 loop: CSAVSDRDYYIYEQYF.

V is TRBV2 and J is TRBJ2-7. The CDR3 runs 14 residues. The germline CDR1 and CDR2 sequences are SNHLY and FYNNEI. CDR3: CASSGQAYSYEQYF. Combining the CDR3 with reference TRBV2 and TRBJ2-7 gives the whole variable domain EPEVTQTPSHQVTQMGQEVILRCVPISNHLYFYWYRQILGQKVEFLVSFYNNEISEKSEIFDDQFSVERPDGSNFTLKIRSTKLEDSAMYFCASSGQAYSYEQYFGPGTRLTVT.

This chain uses TRBV4-2 with TRBJ2-7. The CDR3 has 16 residues. The germline CDR1 and CDR2 sequences are LGHNA and YNFKEQ. The CDR3 loop is CASSQETSLSSYEQYF.

This chain links TRBV27 with TRBJ2-7; TCRdb names TRBD1, which stays unverified in the absence of DNA. The germline V gene has CDR1 MNHEY and CDR2 SMNVEV (reference sequence). The CDR3 loop spans 15 amino acids. The CDR3 sequence is CASSLDRDRLYEQYF.

The rearrangement uses TRBV28 and TRBJ1-5; TCRdb returns TRBD1, unconfirmable since there is no DNA. The CDR3 sequence is 17 residues long. The germline V gene encodes CDR1 MDHEN and CDR2 SYDVKM. CDR3 sequence: CASSFQPGQGSFQPQHF.

The chain carries TRBV21-1 and TRBJ2-1; TCRdb picks TRBD1, but there is no DNA to check that call. TRBV21-1 is listed as a pseudogene. The CDR3 length is 18 residues. The CDR3 sequence: CASSPRAPDRESVNEQFF.

The chain recombines TRBV7-9 with TRBJ2-7; as DNA is missing, the TRBD1 call by TCRdb cannot be tested. Per the germline V gene, CDR1 is SEHNR and CDR2 is FQNEAQ (reference sequence). This CDR3 is built from 14 residues. CDR3 protein: CASTSLDSAYEQYF.

The chain joins TRBV6-2 or TRBV6-3 to TRBJ2-1; checking the TCRdb D call of TRBD1 is not possible without DNA. This CDR3 comprises 15 residues. CDR1 and CDR2 from the germline V gene are MNHEY and SVGEGT. CDR3 amino acids: CASSPTGDGYNEQFF.

This chain uses TRBV29-1 with TRBJ1-1. Germline values: CDR1 SQVTM, CDR2 ANQGSEA. The CDR3 loop spans 13 amino acids. Here the CDR3 reads CSVEFGVGTEAFF. Filled out from reference TRBV29-1 and TRBJ1-1, the complete variable domain reads SAVISQKPSRDICQRGTSLTIQCQVDSQVTMMFWYRQQPGQSLTLIATANQGSEATYESGFVIDKFPISRPNLTFSTLTVSNMSPEDSSIYLCSVEFGVGTEAFFGQGTRLTVV.

The V gene is TRBV28, the J gene TRBJ1-5. The CDR3 covers 12 residues. Germline V gene sequence: CDR1 MDHEN, CDR2 SYDVKM. CDR3 in amino acids: CASSLRNQPQHF. Full variable domain (rest looked up from reference TRBV28 and TRBJ1-5): DVKVTQSSRYLVKRTGEKVFLECVQDMDHENMFWYRQDPGLGLRLIYFSYDVKMKEKGDIPEGYSVSREKKERFSLILESASTNQTSMYLCASSLRNQPQHFGDGTRLSIL.

The chain is built from TRBV7-6 and TRBJ2-7. This CDR3 has 13 residues. Looked up from germline, CDR1 is SGHVS and CDR2 is FNYEAQ. CDR3 amino acids: CASSLSSSVEQYF.

The rearrangement links TRBV30 to TRBJ2-7; TCRdb proposes TRBD1, but this gene call is untestable without DNA. This CDR3 has 14 amino acids. Germline V gene data show CDR1 as GTSNPN and CDR2 as SVGIG (reference sequence). The CDR3 sequence: CAWEGHSRSYEQYF.

This chain joins TRBV7-9 and TRBJ1-6. Germline V gene data show CDR1 as SEHNR and CDR2 as FQNEAQ (reference sequence). This CDR3 spans 14 amino acids. The CDR3 sequence: CASSPGLGVSPLHF.

J is TRBJ2-5 and V is TRBV7-9; as DNA is missing, the TRBD1 call by TCRdb cannot be tested. The CDR3 totals 14 residues. Looked up from germline, CDR1 is SEHNR and CDR2 is FQNEAQ (reference sequence). The chain's CDR3 is CASIQGSFQETQYF.

The chain carries TRBV12-3 or TRBV12-4 and TRBJ1-2. The CDR3 runs 14 residues. The CDR3 sequence is CASSLGLSTYGYTF.

This CDR3 reads CASSLTLGEQYF. This chain uses TRBV7-9 with TRBJ2-7. Germline loops: CDR1 SEHNR, CDR2 FQNEAQ (reference sequence). The length of the CDR3 is 12 residues.

This rearrangement joins TRBV5-6 to TRBJ2-1; with no DNA, the TCRdb D assignment of TRBD2 cannot be verified. This CDR3 region has 18 residues. Germline CDR1 reads SGHDT; CDR2 reads YYEEEE. The CDR3 spells CASSHPSTSGVIYNEQFF.

The chain carries TRBV28 and TRBJ2-5; TCRdb selects TRBD2, and the lack of DNA leaves this call unchecked. The germline CDR1 and CDR2 sequences are MDHEN and SYDVKM. The CDR3 spans 14 residues. The CDR3 loop is CASTLAGGPETQYF.

This chain joins TRBV29-1 and TRBJ2-2. The germline V gene has CDR1 SQVTM and CDR2 ANQGSEA. The CDR3 has 12 residues. This chain's CDR3 is CSVEDWSGELFF.

This rearrangement joins TRBV5-8 to TRBJ2-7; no DNA is available, so the TRBD1 call from TCRdb remains unchecked. The CDR3 is made up of 16 amino acids. Looked up from germline, CDR1 is SGHTS and CDR2 is YDEGEE. The CDR3 reads CASSAGPLNPSYEQYF.

V and J are TRBV29-1 and TRBJ2-2; TCRdb outputs TRBD2, but without DNA this stays unchecked. CDR1 SQVTM and CDR2 ANQGSEA come from the germline V gene. The CDR3 extends over 14 amino acids. Here the CDR3 reads CSVEAGDGTGELFF.

The chain links TRBV11-2 to TRBJ2-7; TCRdb outputs TRBD2, but without DNA this stays unchecked. Germline lookup yields CDR1 SGHAT and CDR2 FQNNGV. This CDR3 has 15 residues. The CDR3 sequence is CASSLGTSGIYEQYF.

The chain recombines TRBV18 with TRBJ2-5; TCRdb designates TRBD2, a call that cannot be tested without DNA. The CDR3 sequence is 16 residues long. Germline CDR1 reads KGHSH; CDR2 reads LQKENI. The CDR3 spells CASSPPLRDSEETQYF. The variable domain in full, completed from reference TRBV18 and TRBJ2-5, reads NAGVMQNPRHLVRRRGQEARLRCSPMKGHSHVYWYRQLPEEGLKFMVYLQKENIIDESGMPKERFSAEFPKEGPSILRIQQVVRGDSAAYFCASSPPLRDSEETQYFGPGTRLLVL.

The chain links TRBV10-1 to TRBJ2-7. CDR1 WNHNN and CDR2 SYGVQD come from the germline V gene (reference sequence). The CDR3 extends over 13 amino acids. The CDR3 spells CASSEYVGDEQYF.

The chain uses TRBV6-2 or TRBV6-3 and TRBJ1-2; no DNA is available, so the TRBD1 call from TCRdb remains unchecked. Germline CDR1 reads MNHEY; CDR2 reads SVGEGT. CDR3 length equals 17 residues. The CDR3 protein is CASSSSGTGGVGYGYTF.